The 4 T cell receptor beta chains in this list originate from one sample, sequenced in a study of metastatic and nonmetastatic thyroid tumors. With MiXCR, TCRdb reprocessed the PCR reads. In the table there are roughly 28,000 clones, roughly 20% of which are singletons. No patient had received any treatment before thyroid surgery. The sequenced sample was blood. The receptors derive from a female donor with papillary thyroid cancer or a benign thyroid nodule (not recorded which). Some clones in this sample may be carry-over from other donors' samples.

The CDR3 DNA reads as TGTGCCAGCAGTTACCGACAGGGCTTGCATCAGCCCCAGCATTTT. Amino acid sequence: CASSYRQGLHQPQHF. This chain uses TRBV6-5 with TRBJ1-5; 7 bases map to TRBD1. Unmatched junction bases numbered 6, after V lost 2 bases and J lost 5 bases. The CDR3 is 15 residues long. Per the germline V gene, CDR1 is MNHEY and CDR2 is SVGAGI.

The rearrangement joins TRBV11-2 to TRBJ2-2; D gene uncertain. The CDR3 has 15 amino acids. The V end was cut by 5 bases, the J end by 2 bases, with 12 bases between. CDR1 and CDR2 (germline): SGHAT, FQNNGV. The CDR3 coding sequence is TGTGCCAGCAGCCCCATGGCAGACAACACCGGGGAGCTGTTTTTT. Protein product: CASSPMADNTGELFF.

Ten or more counts support this clone. DNA of the CDR3: TGTGCCAGCAGCCCCCAGTCTAGTTTCGCCTACGAGCAGTACTTC. Translated: CASSPQSSFAYEQYF. The J gene is TRBJ2-7, the V gene TRBV11-2; no clear D. Germline V gene sequence: CDR1 SGHAT, CDR2 FQNNGV. The CDR3 is made up of 15 amino acids. V was shortened by 5 bases and J by 2 bases, with 16 bases between the two germline ends.

This clone was recorded at least ten times. The chain couples TRBV6-5 to TRBJ2-2; weak D call: TRBD2 (6 bases). The germline V gene has CDR1 MNHEY and CDR2 SVGAGI. V lost 2 bases to trimming and J lost 6 bases, with 10 bases between them. This CDR3 region has 14 residues. This CDR3 is CASSYLASAGELFF. CDR3 in DNA: TGTGCCAGCAGTTACCTGGCTAGCGCCGGGGAGCTGTTTTTT.